This T cell receptor (beta chain) was captured in a study of T cells expressing NK-cell markers. Looked up from germline, CDR1 is ENHRY and CDR2 is SYGVKD. This CDR3 is 19 amino acids long. TCRdb re-called the 5' RACE reads and shows each CDR3 protein once, DNA omitted. The sample totals about 460,000 distinct CDR3 sequences; its top ten clones hold 1.4% to 1.5%. What was sequenced was blood T cells: a sorted CD56 or NKG2C T cell subset, CD4+ or CD8+ T cells, or bulk PBMC T cells (not recorded which). The sequence came from a woman in her forties or fifties in good health. The V call is TRBV10-3, the J call TRBJ2-7; checking the TCRdb D call of TRBD2 is not possible without DNA. The CDR3 loop is CAISESLGTSGTSSYEQYF.